Below, 27 T cell receptor beta chains from the same sample are listed, as sequenced in a study of T cell repertoires in cytomegalovirus infection. TCRdb processed the reads anew with MiXCR; each CDR3 protein has one entry. The data show about 920,000 distinct CDR3 sequences, with less than 40% seen just once and around 15% held by the top ten. These receptors have no identified antigens. The specimen was cultured CD8+ T cells from PBMCs, collected from culture after CMV antigen stimulation. These receptors all stem from a human donor in good health (CMV status not recorded). Some clones in this sample may be carry-over from other donors' samples.

This clonotype was counted ten times or more. CDR3: CASTSSLGGTDTQYF. The CDR3 DNA reads TGTGCCAGCACCTCCTCTCTAGGGGGCACAGATACGCAGTATTTT. The genes are TRBV7-6 and TRBJ2-3, with D perhaps matching TRBD1 (5 bases). Per the germline V gene, CDR1 is SGHVS and CDR2 is FNYEAQ. The V end was cut by 7 bases, the J end by 1 base, with 15 bases between. CDR3 length: 15 amino acids.

The CDR3 bases are TGTGCCATCAGTGCGGGGTTTGAGCAGTTCTTC. This sequence encodes CAISAGFEQFF. The chain links TRBV10-3 to TRBJ2-1; possible D gene TRBD2, 5 bases. CDR1 and CDR2 (germline): ENHRY, SYGVKD. Trimming took 4 bases from V and 9 from J, leaving 7 bases between them. The CDR3 loop spans 11 amino acids.

The chain employs TRBV12-3 or TRBV12-4 and TRBJ2-7; D gene uncertain. CDR3 size: 13 residues. V was pared by 6 bases and J by 2 bases, with 11 bases between. The CDR3, as DNA: TGTGCCAGCAGCTTGGGGTTCACCTACGAGCAGTACTTC. This encodes CASSLGFTYEQYF.

The genes are TRBV12-3 or TRBV12-4 and TRBJ1-2, with 9 nucleotides matching TRBD1. The V and J ends lost 4 bases and 6 bases, in that order; junction bases with no gene match: 6. The CDR3 spans 14 residues. The CDR3 bases are TGTGCCAGCAGTTCCTTACAGGGGGCGGATGGCTACACCTTC. Its protein product is CASSSLQGADGYTF.

At least ten counts were recorded for this clonotype. This chain uses TRBV7-2 with TRBJ2-5; 11 bases agree with TRBD2. V gave up 0 bases and J gave up 5 bases; unmatched junction bases: 11. Germline V lookup: CDR1 SGHTA, CDR2 FQGNSA. The CDR3 extends over 18 amino acids. The CDR3 loop reads CASSLASSGGRWVETQYF. In nucleotides, the CDR3 is TGTGCCAGCAGCTTAGCCTCTAGCGGGGGGCGATGGGTGGAGACCCAGTACTTC.

The table lists this clonotype with a count of one. One end of the junction varies from germline; a read error may be responsible. The genes are TRBV6-5 and TRBJ1-2; a weak D match, TRBD1 (6 bases). This CDR3 is built from 15 residues. Germline CDR1 MNHEY, CDR2 SVGAGI. CDR3 protein: CVSSTWGGGNYGYTF. The CDR3, as DNA: TGTGTCAGCAGTACCTGGGGGGGCGGTAACTATGGCTACACCTTC.

Only a few counts were recorded for this clonotype. The chain carries TRBV28 and TRBJ2-1; 15 nucleotides agree with TRBD2. V trimming: 2 bases; J trimming: 6 bases; junction bases outside the gene matches: 2. CDR3 length: 16 residues. Germline assignment: CDR1 MDHEN and CDR2 SYDVKM. The CDR3 sequence is CASSLGTSGGFNEQFF. CDR3 DNA sequence: TGTGCCAGCAGTTTAGGGACTAGCGGGGGGTTCAATGAGCAGTTCTTC. Supplemented by reference TRBV28 and TRBJ2-1, the full variable domain reads DVKVTQSSRYLVKRTGEKVFLECVQDMDHENMFWYRQDPGLGLRLIYFSYDVKMKEKGDIPEGYSVSREKKERFSLILESASTNQTSMYLCASSLGTSGGFNEQFFGPGTRLTVL.

This clonotype was seen only a few times. The chain recombines TRBV5-1 with TRBJ1-2; 8 bases are shared with TRBD1. This CDR3 is built from 15 residues. V lost 0 bases to trimming and J lost 4 bases; unmatched junction nucleotides: 5. The V gene's germline CDR1 is SGHRS and CDR2 YFSETQ. As DNA, the CDR3 is TGCGCCAGCAGCTTGGAAGGACAGGGCTTCTATGGCTACACCTTC. Translating it yields CASSLEGQGFYGYTF.

The gene calls are TRBV27 and TRBJ2-3; TRBD1 aligns across 8 bases. Germline V gene sequence: CDR1 MNHEY, CDR2 SMNVEV (reference sequence). The J segment lost 1 base and the V segment lost 10 bases, leaving 16 bases of the junction unmatched. This CDR3 region has 17 residues. CDR3 region: CATGGGTGTGRTDTQYF. DNA for the CDR3: TGTGCCACCGGGGGTGGGACCGGGACAGGCCGCACAGATACGCAGTATTTT.

CDR3 amino acids: CASSIDTGTEAFF. CDR3 nucleotides: TGTGCCAGTAGTATAGATACGGGTACTGAAGCTTTCTTT. The V call is TRBV19, the J call TRBJ1-1; D gene ambiguous. V lost 0 bases and J lost 5, with 7 bases in between. Germline V gene sequence: CDR1 LNHDA, CDR2 SQIVND (reference sequence). The CDR3 loop spans 13 amino acids.

V gene TRBV7-9 combines with J gene TRBJ2-1; D could derive from TRBD1 or TRBD2 (6 bases each). The V gene lost 1 base and the J gene lost 5 bases, with 15 bases spanning the gap. The length of the CDR3 is 16 residues. Germline assignment: CDR1 SEHNR and CDR2 FQNEAQ (reference sequence). The CDR3 DNA follows: TGTGCCAGCAGCTTAGTTTCGGGGGCGACTAACAATGAGCAGTTCTTC. Protein product: CASSLVSGATNNEQFF.

This clonotype was seen ten or more times. The CDR3 sequence: CASSGRVGLDNEQFF. Written as DNA, the CDR3 is TGTGCCAGCAGCGGCAGGGTGGGGTTGGATAATGAGCAGTTCTTC. The chain recombines TRBV7-6 with TRBJ2-1, with D perhaps TRBD1 (5 bases). The germline CDR1 and CDR2 sequences are SGHVS and FNYEAQ. The V end lost 5 bases, the J end lost 7 bases, and 18 bases lay between the germline ends. This CDR3 has 15 residues.

This clonotype was counted many times. The chain employs TRBV7-8 and TRBJ2-3; maybe TRBD1 (5 bases). The germline CDR1 and CDR2 sequences are SGHVS and FQNEAQ. Trimming cost V 3 bases and J 2 bases, with 15 bases left between them. This CDR3 contains 16 residues. The CDR3 coding sequence is TGTGCCAGCAGCTTTATCGTACAGGCGGACACAGATACGCAGTATTTT. This encodes CASSFIVQADTDTQYF.

This chain links TRBV5-6 with TRBJ2-1; 9 bases fit TRBD2. Germline V gives CDR1 SGHDT, CDR2 YYEEEE. Unmatched junction bases numbered 5, after V lost 4 bases and J lost 0 bases. This CDR3 contains 16 residues. The CDR3 loop is CASSGGGESSYNEQFF. CDR3 DNA sequence: TGTGCCAGCAGCGGCGGGGGGGAGAGCTCCTACAATGAGCAGTTCTTC. Variable domain in full (rest from reference TRBV5-6 and TRBJ2-1): DAGVTQSPTHLIKTRGQQVTLRCSPKSGHDTVSWYQQALGQGPQFIFQYYEEEERQRGNFPDRFSGHQFPNYSSELNVNALLLGDSALYLCASSGGGESSYNEQFFGPGTRLTVL.

At least ten counts were recorded for this clonotype. CDR3 amino acids: CASSLVGRTPEAFF. The CDR3 nucleotides read TGTGCCAGCAGCTTAGTTGGACGGACACCTGAAGCTTTCTTT. This chain joins TRBV7-8 and TRBJ1-1; weak D call: TRBD1 (5 bases). CDR1 is SGHVS, CDR2 FQNEAQ, per germline. V was clipped by 1 base and J by 6 bases, with 12 bases between them. The CDR3 length is 14 residues.

The chain links TRBV7-9 to TRBJ2-2; D unclear. The CDR3 is 14 amino acids. V was trimmed by 7 bases and J by 7 bases, leaving 16 bases between them. In germline, CDR1 is SEHNR, CDR2 FQNEAQ (reference sequence). The CDR3 DNA reads as TGTGCCAGCACCCGGACGGGTGGTGGCGGGGAGCTGTTTTTT. Protein sequence: CASTRTGGGGELFF. Using reference TRBV7-9 and TRBJ2-2 for the parts outside the CDR3, the full variable domain is DTGVSQNPRHKITKRGQNVTFRCDPISEHNRLYWYRQTLGQGPEFLTYFQNEAQLEKSRLLSDRFSAERPKGSFSTLEIQRTEQGDSAMYLCASTRTGGGGELFFGEGSRLTVL.

In its sample, this clonotype was seen a few times. The CDR3 sequence: CASSRYLERGSLLPPNEQFF. CDR3 in DNA: TGTGCCAGCAGCCGTTATCTGGAGCGGGGGTCCCTCTTGCCCCCCAATGAGCAGTTCTTC. This chain links TRBV6-9 with TRBJ2-1, with 8 bases aligning to TRBD2. The CDR3 extends over 20 amino acids. The germline CDR1 and CDR2 sequences are MNHGY and SVAAGI. The ends lost 6 bases at V and 6 bases at J; junction bases unmatched: 25.

In its sample, this clonotype was seen many times. The chain joins TRBV7-2 to TRBJ2-3, with 11 bases identical to TRBD2. The CDR3 totals 17 residues. Losses at the gene ends were 1 base for V and 1 base for J; bases not matched to a gene: 4. Germline CDR1 SGHTA, CDR2 FQGNSA. In DNA, the CDR3 is TGTGCCAGCAGCTTAGGAGTGGGACTAGCGGGCACAGATACGCAGTATTTT. Protein sequence: CASSLGVGLAGTDTQYF.

This CDR3 is CASSILDSLITSTDTQYF. CDR3 in DNA: TGTGCCAGTAGTATCTTAGACAGTCTTATTACTAGCACAGATACGCAGTATTTT. The chain has TRBV19 and TRBJ2-3; a weak D match, TRBD1 (5 bases). Germline V gene sequence: CDR1 LNHDA, CDR2 SQIVND (reference sequence). The CDR3 totals 18 residues. Trimming cost V 3 bases and J 0 bases, with 19 bases left between them.

This sequence joins TRBV6-2 or TRBV6-3 and TRBJ2-1, with TRBD2 matching 11 bases. Trimming cost V 8 bases and J 8 bases; bases outside gene matches: 14. Germline assignment: CDR1 MNHEY and CDR2 SVGEGT. The CDR3 contains 16 residues. The CDR3 loop is CASSLLAGGQGDEQFF. CDR3 nucleotide sequence: TGTGCCAGCTCCTTATTAGCGGGGGGGCAAGGCGATGAGCAGTTCTTC.

The rearrangement uses TRBV7-6 and TRBJ2-7, with 9 bases identical to TRBD1. The V and J ends lost 4 bases and 5 bases, in that order; junction bases with no gene match: 6. Germline V gene data show CDR1 as SGHVS and CDR2 as FNYEAQ. This CDR3 has 14 residues. CDR3 in amino acids: CASSSIQGANEQYF. In DNA form, the CDR3 reads TGTGCCAGCAGCTCCATACAGGGGGCCAACGAGCAGTACTTC.

This chain uses TRBV7-6 with TRBJ1-2; D remains ambiguous. V lost 9 bases to trimming and J lost 4 bases, with 15 bases between them. CDR3 size: 13 residues. Looked up from germline, CDR1 is SGHVS and CDR2 is FNYEAQ. CDR3 in amino acids: CASDARTFYGYTF. Written as DNA, the CDR3 is TGTGCCAGTGACGCGAGAACTTTCTATGGCTACACCTTC.

The V gene is TRBV19, the J gene TRBJ1-2; D is possibly TRBD1 (5 bases). Germline values: CDR1 LNHDA, CDR2 SQIVND (reference sequence). V lost 7 bases and J 4 bases, leaving 13 bases between the germline ends. The CDR3 consists of 13 residues. The CDR3 is CASTTPGTYGYTF. CDR3 sequence (DNA): TGTGCCAGTACCACCCCAGGGACCTATGGCTACACCTTC.

This clonotype showed up just a few times. The CDR3 nucleotides are TGTGCCAGCAGCCCCTGGGTCCGGGACAGCATCTATGGCTACACCTTC. As protein: CASSPWVRDSIYGYTF. The chain combines TRBV11-2 with TRBJ1-2; 7 bases match TRBD1. Losses at the gene ends were 5 bases for V and 4 bases for J; bases not matched to a gene: 13. CDR1 SGHAT and CDR2 FQNNGV come from the germline V gene. The CDR3 extends over 16 amino acids. Full variable domain (rest looked up from reference TRBV11-2 and TRBJ1-2): EAGVAQSPRYKIIEKRQSVAFWCNPISGHATLYWYQQILGQGPKLLIQFQNNGVVDDSQLPKDRFSAERLKGVDSTLKIQPAKLEDSAVYLCASSPWVRDSIYGYTFGSGTRLTVV.

This clonotype has ten or more counts. The chain has TRBV7-8 and TRBJ2-4; the D is unclear. The V end was cut by 5 bases, the J end by 0 bases, with 11 bases between. Germline values: CDR1 SGHVS, CDR2 FQNEAQ. The CDR3 extends over 15 amino acids. Written as DNA, the CDR3 is TGTGCCAGCAGCCCACTACACCTAGCCAAAAACATTCAGTACTTC. Amino acid sequence: CASSPLHLAKNIQYF. The variable domain in full, completed from reference TRBV7-8 and TRBJ2-4, reads GAGVSQSPRYKVAKRGQDVALRCDPISGHVSLFWYQQALGQGPEFLTYFQNEAQLDKSGLPSDRFFAERPEGSVSTLKIQRTQQEDSAVYLCASSPLHLAKNIQYFGAGTRLSVL.

This clonotype has more than one count but fewer than ten. CDR3 in DNA: TGTGCCAGCAGTTTATCGCAGGGGGGCGACTATGGCTACACCTTC. Encoded protein: CASSLSQGGDYGYTF. This sequence joins TRBV27 and TRBJ1-2, with 7 positions matching TRBD1. The CDR3 covers 15 residues. V was pared by 0 bases and J by 3 bases, with 4 bases of the junction left unmatched. The germline CDR1 and CDR2 sequences are MNHEY and SMNVEV (reference sequence).

This clonotype occurred many times. The J gene is TRBJ1-5, the V gene TRBV7-9, with a possible D match to TRBD1 (5 bases). Germline V gene sequence: CDR1 SEHNR, CDR2 FQNEAQ (reference sequence). V lost 4 bases to trimming and J lost 0 bases, with 16 bases between them. The CDR3 is made up of 17 amino acids. CDR3 DNA sequence: TGTGCCAGCAGCTCCATCGACAGTCAGTTTAGCAATCAGCCCCAGCATTTT. Encoded protein: CASSSIDSQFSNQPQHF.